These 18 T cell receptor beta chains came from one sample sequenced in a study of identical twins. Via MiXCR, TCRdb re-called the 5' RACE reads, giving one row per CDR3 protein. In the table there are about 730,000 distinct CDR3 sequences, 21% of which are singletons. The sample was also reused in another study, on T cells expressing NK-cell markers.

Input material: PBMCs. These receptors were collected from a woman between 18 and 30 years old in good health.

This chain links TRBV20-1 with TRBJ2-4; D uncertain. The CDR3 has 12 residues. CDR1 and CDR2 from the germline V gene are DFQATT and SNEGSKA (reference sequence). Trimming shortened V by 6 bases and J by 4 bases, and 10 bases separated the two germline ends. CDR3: CSATSRKNIQYF. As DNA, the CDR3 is TGCAGTGCAACTTCCAGGAAAAACATTCAGTACTTC.

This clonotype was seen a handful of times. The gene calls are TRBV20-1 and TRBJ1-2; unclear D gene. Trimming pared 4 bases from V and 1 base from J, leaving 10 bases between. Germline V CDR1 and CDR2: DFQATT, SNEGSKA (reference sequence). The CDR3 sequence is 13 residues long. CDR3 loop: CSATLSVNYGYTF. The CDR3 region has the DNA TGCAGTGCTACGCTCAGCGTTAACTATGGCTACACCTTC.

The CDR3 here is CAISGAPGATQYF. DNA for the CDR3: TGTGCCATCAGTGGAGCCCCGGGGGCAACGCAGTATTTT. V and J are TRBV10-3 and TRBJ2-3; possibly TRBD1 or TRBD2 for D (6 bases each). Germline loops: CDR1 ENHRY, CDR2 SYGVKD. The CDR3 has 13 amino acids. Between the trimmed V and J ends, which lost 4 bases and 9 bases, there was a span of 14 bases.

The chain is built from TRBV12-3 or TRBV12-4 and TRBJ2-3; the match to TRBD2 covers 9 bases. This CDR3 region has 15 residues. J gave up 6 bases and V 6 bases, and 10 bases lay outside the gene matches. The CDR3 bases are TGTGCCAGCAGGCCTGAACTAGCGGGCCGGGATACGCAGTATTTT. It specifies CASRPELAGRDTQYF.

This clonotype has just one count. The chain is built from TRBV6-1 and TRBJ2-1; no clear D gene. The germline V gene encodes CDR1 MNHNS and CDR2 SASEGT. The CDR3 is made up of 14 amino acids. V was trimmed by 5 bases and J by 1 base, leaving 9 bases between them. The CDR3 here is CASSRDPSYNEQFF. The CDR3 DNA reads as TGTGCCAGCAGTCGAGACCCGTCCTACAATGAGCAGTTCTTC.

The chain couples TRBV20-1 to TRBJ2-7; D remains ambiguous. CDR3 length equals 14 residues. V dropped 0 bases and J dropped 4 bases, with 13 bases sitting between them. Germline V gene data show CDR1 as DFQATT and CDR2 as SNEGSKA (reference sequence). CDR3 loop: CSARDSATTYEQYF. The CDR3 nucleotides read TGCAGTGCTAGAGATTCGGCTACCACTTACGAGCAGTACTTC.

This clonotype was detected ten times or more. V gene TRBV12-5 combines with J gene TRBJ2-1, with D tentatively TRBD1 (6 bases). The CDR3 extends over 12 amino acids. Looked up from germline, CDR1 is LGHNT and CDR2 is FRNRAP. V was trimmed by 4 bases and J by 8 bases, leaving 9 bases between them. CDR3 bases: TGTGCTAGTGGTTCCAGGGGCCATGAGCAGTTCTTC. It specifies CASGSRGHEQFF.

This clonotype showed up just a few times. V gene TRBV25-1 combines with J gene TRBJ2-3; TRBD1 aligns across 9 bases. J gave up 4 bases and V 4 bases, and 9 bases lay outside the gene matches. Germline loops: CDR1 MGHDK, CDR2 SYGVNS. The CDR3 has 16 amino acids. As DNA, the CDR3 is TGTGCCAGCAGTGCCGTTACAGGGGGCGCAGCAGATACGCAGTATTTT. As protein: CASSAVTGGAADTQYF.

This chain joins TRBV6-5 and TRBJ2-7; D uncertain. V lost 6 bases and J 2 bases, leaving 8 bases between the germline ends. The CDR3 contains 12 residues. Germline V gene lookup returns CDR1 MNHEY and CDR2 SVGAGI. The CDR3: CASRRTAYEQYF. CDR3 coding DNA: TGTGCCAGCAGACGAACAGCCTACGAGCAGTACTTC.

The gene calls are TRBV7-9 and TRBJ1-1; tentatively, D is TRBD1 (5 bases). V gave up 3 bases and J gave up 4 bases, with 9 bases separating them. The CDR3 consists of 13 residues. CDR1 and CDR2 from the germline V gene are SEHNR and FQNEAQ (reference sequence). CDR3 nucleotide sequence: TGTGCCAGCAGCTTTGGGGCTGGCACTGAAGCTTTCTTT. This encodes CASSFGAGTEAFF.

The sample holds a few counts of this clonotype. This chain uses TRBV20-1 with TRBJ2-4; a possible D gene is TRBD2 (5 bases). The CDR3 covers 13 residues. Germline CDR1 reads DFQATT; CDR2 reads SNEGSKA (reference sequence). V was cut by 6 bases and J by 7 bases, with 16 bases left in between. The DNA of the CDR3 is TGCAGTGCGCTCGGGGTGGGAATGAACATTCAGTACTTC. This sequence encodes CSALGVGMNIQYF.

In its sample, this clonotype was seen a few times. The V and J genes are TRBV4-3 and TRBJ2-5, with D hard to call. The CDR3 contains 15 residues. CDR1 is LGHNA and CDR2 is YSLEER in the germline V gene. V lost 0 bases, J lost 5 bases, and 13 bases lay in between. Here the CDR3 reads CASSQDLRVWETQYF. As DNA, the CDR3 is TGCGCCAGCAGCCAAGATCTTCGGGTTTGGGAGACCCAGTACTTC.

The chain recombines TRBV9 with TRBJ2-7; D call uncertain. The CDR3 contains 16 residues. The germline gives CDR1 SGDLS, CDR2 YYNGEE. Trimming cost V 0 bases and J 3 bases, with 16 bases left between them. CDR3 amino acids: CASSVASAGEFYEQYF. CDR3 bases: TGTGCCAGCAGCGTAGCTTCTGCAGGAGAATTCTACGAGCAGTACTTC.

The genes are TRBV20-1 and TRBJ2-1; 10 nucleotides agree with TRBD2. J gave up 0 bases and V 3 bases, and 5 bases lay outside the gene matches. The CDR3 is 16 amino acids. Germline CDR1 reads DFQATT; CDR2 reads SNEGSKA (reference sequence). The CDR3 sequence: CSARLAGDHSYNEQFF. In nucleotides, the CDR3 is TGCAGTGCTAGGCTAGCGGGGGACCACTCCTACAATGAGCAGTTCTTC.

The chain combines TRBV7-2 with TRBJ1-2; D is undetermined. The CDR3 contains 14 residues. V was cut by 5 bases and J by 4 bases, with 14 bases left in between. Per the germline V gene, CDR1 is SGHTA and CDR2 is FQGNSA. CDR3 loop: CASSPTDGSYGYTF. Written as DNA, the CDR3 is TGTGCCAGCAGCCCAACCGACGGGAGCTATGGCTACACCTTC. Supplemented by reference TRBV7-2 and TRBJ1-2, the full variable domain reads GAGVSQSPSNKVTEKGKDVELRCDPISGHTALYWYRQSLGQGLEFLIYFQGNSAPDKSGLPSDRFSAERTGGSVSTLTIQRTQQEDSAVYLCASSPTDGSYGYTFGSGTRLTVV.

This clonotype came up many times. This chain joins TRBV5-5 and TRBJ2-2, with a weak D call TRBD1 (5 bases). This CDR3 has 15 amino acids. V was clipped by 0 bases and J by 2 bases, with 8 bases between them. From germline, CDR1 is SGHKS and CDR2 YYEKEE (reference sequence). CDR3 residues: CASSLAWGNTGELFF. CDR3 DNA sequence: TGTGCCAGCAGCTTGGCCTGGGGCAACACCGGGGAGCTGTTTTTT.

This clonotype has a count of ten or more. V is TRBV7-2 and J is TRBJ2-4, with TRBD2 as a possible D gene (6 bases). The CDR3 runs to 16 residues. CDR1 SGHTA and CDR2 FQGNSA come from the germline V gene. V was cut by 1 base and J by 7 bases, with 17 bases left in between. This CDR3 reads CASSLVGGQGVNIQYF. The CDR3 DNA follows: TGTGCCAGCAGCTTAGTTGGAGGGCAGGGCGTGAACATTCAGTACTTC. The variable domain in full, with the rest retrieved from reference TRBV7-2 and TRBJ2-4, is GAGVSQSPSNKVTEKGKDVELRCDPISGHTALYWYRQSLGQGLEFLIYFQGNSAPDKSGLPSDRFSAERTGGSVSTLTIQRTQQEDSAVYLCASSLVGGQGVNIQYFGAGTRLSVL.

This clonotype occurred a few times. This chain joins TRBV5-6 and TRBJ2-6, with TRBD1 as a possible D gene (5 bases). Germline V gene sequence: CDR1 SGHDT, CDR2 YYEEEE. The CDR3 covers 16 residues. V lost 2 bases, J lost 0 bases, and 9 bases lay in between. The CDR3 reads CASSFGHYSGANVLTF. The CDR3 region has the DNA TGTGCCAGCAGCTTCGGACATTACTCTGGGGCCAACGTCCTGACTTTC.